The 12 T cell receptor beta chains below were found in one sample sequenced in a study of blood T cell repertoires in COVID-19. Profiled with immunoSEQ multiplex PCR; TCRdb holds only in-frame clones, not every one. The sample comprises approximately 340,000 clones, more than 85% of which are singletons, and 0.8% to 0.9% rests with the top ten. The source material was PBMCs or T cells enriched from blood (not recorded which). These receptors were collected from a woman in her thirties or forties who had been exposed to COVID-19.

The V gene is TRBV15, the J gene TRBJ1-1; maybe TRBD1 (5 bases). The CDR3 loop spans 12 amino acids. The V gene lost 8 bases and the J gene lost 6 bases, with 13 bases spanning the gap. Germline-derived CDR1 and CDR2 are LNHNV and YYDKDF (reference sequence). The chain's CDR3 is CATSGGGSEAFF. The DNA of the CDR3 is TGTGCCACCTCGGGGGGAGGCTCTGAAGCTTTCTTT.

This chain uses TRBV10-3 with TRBJ2-7; 9 bases fit TRBD1. There are 16 residues in the CDR3. In germline, CDR1 is ENHRY, CDR2 SYGVKD. J was trimmed by 9 bases and V by 5 bases; bases with no gene match: 17. CDR3 sequence reads: CAISPRGQGSDLGQYF. CDR3 coding DNA: TGTGCCATCAGTCCTAGGGGACAGGGTTCAGACTTAGGGCAGTACTTC.

In nucleotides, the CDR3 is TGCGCCAGCAGCTCTACAGGGGCGGACACTGAAGCTTTCTTT. Translated, it gives CASSSTGADTEAFF. This sequence joins TRBV5-1 and TRBJ1-1; 7 nucleotides align to TRBD1. From germline, CDR1 is SGHRS and CDR2 YFSETQ. This CDR3 is built from 14 residues. Trimming removed 3 bases from V and 3 bases from J; junction bases left unmatched: 5.

J is TRBJ1-5 and V is TRBV2; D is perhaps TRBD1 (6 bases). The CDR3 covers 15 residues. Per germline, CDR1 SNHLY and CDR2 FYNNEI. The V gene lost 4 bases and the J gene lost 1 base, with 11 bases spanning the gap. The CDR3 spells CASSAEQGSNQPQHF. As DNA, the CDR3 is TGTGCCAGCAGTGCGGAACAGGGAAGCAATCAGCCCCAGCATTTT.

The rearrangement joins TRBV27 to TRBJ1-6; D gene uncertain. Germline values: CDR1 MNHEY, CDR2 SMNVEV (reference sequence). V gave up 2 bases and J gave up 7 bases, with 12 bases separating them. The CDR3 runs to 15 residues. This CDR3 is CASSLEARSNSPLHF. In DNA, the CDR3 is TGTGCCAGCAGTTTAGAGGCTCGTTCGAATTCACCCCTCCACTTT.

The chain is built from TRBV6-1 and TRBJ2-7; tentatively, D is TRBD2 (5 bases). The ends were cut back, 2 bases at V and 1 base at J, with 15 bases in the middle. Per germline, CDR1 MNHNS and CDR2 SASEGT. This CDR3 spans 16 amino acids. The CDR3 DNA follows: TGTGCCAGCAGTGAACTTCACAGCTCGGGGTCCTACGAGCAGTACTTC. Amino acids: CASSELHSSGSYEQYF.

The chain joins TRBV6-1 to TRBJ2-1; 9 bases agree with TRBD2. Germline V CDR1 and CDR2: MNHNS, SASEGT. The length of the CDR3 is 16 residues. V lost 4 bases, J lost 3 bases, and 7 bases stayed unmatched. CDR3 sequence: CASSARRGGSYNEQFF. The CDR3 DNA is TGTGCCAGCAGTGCTCGGCGGGGGGGCAGCTACAATGAGCAGTTCTTC.

CDR3 protein: CASSFGLAGTDTQYF. The CDR3 DNA follows: TGTGCCAGCAGCTTCGGACTAGCGGGCACAGATACGCAGTATTTT. V and J are TRBV7-3 and TRBJ2-3; 10 positions agree with TRBD2. The CDR3 totals 15 residues. Germline CDR1 SGHTA, CDR2 FQGTGA. The ends lost 3 bases at V and 1 base at J; junction bases unmatched: 1. The full variable domain, rest sourced from reference TRBV7-3 and TRBJ2-3, is GAGVSQTPSNKVTEKGKYVELRCDPISGHTALYWYRQSLGQGPEFLIYFQGTGAADDSGLPNDRFFAVRPEGSVSTLKIQRTERGDSAVYLCASSFGLAGTDTQYFGPGTRLTVL.

V and J are TRBV5-1 and TRBJ2-7, with D possibly matching TRBD1 (7 bases). CDR1 is SGHRS and CDR2 is YFSETQ in the germline V gene. Trimming stripped 0 bases from V and 4 bases from J, with 23 bases between. CDR3 length: 18 amino acids. The CDR3 DNA is TGCGCCAGCAGCTTGGAGTTTGGGAACGCGGGACAGCGGTACGAGCAGTACTTC. The encoded protein is CASSLEFGNAGQRYEQYF.

The table lists this clone with a count of one. CDR3 sequence (DNA): TGTGCCAGCAGTTTTCTTACAGGCGGCGAAGCTTTCTTT. Amino acid sequence: CASSFLTGGEAFF. The rearrangement links TRBV12-3 or TRBV12-4 to TRBJ1-1; D is perhaps TRBD1 (5 bases). The CDR3 extends over 13 amino acids. Trimming shortened V by 3 bases and J by 8 bases, and 13 bases separated the two germline ends.

The genes are TRBV2 and TRBJ1-2; TRBD1 matches at 10 bases. This CDR3 comprises 14 residues. V trimming: 7 bases; J trimming: 3 bases; junction bases outside the gene matches: 5. The germline V gene has CDR1 SNHLY and CDR2 FYNNEI. The CDR3 loop reads CASNGQGGDYGYTF. CDR3 sequence (DNA): TGTGCCAGCAACGGACAGGGGGGGGACTATGGCTACACCTTC. The variable domain in full, completed from reference TRBV2 and TRBJ1-2, reads EPEVTQTPSHQVTQMGQEVILRCVPISNHLYFYWYRQILGQKVEFLVSFYNNEISEKSEIFDDQFSVERPDGSNFTLKIRSTKLEDSAMYFCASNGQGGDYGYTFGSGTRLTVV.

The V gene is TRBV3-1 (or the pseudogene TRBV3-2), the J gene TRBJ1-2, with D tentatively TRBD1 (5 bases). CDR1 and CDR2 from the germline V gene are LGHDT and YNNKEL (reference sequence). Trimming removed 0 bases from V and 0 bases from J, with 8 bases in between. The CDR3 is 15 amino acids. This CDR3 is CASSQDRAPNYGYTF. Here the CDR3 DNA reads TGTGCCAGCAGCCAAGACAGGGCCCCTAACTATGGCTACACCTTC.